This TCR beta chain was profiled in a study of blood T cells in healthy people across ages. The overall study: Per every two T cells, about one barcoded beta molecule was captured by template switching.

Next came a second PCR, run for about 6 to 11 cycles, which used a sample-barcoded 5' primer along with a J-beta primer mix. Using its own MiXCR run on the 5' RACE reads, TCRdb lists one record per CDR3 protein. The sample lists more than 1,400,000 distinct CDR3 sequences; about 40% were seen once. Comment on this clonotype: A read error may produce the germline difference seen at one junction end.

Healthy Caucasians from Russia aged about 6 to 100 served as donors. Total RNA extraction produced at least 6 micrograms (per sample) for the study. This CDR3 has 18 amino acids. The germline V gene encodes CDR1 SGHAT and CDR2 FQNNGV. The sequenced material came from blood. The chain employs TRBV11-2 and TRBJ2-6; the D gene is possibly TRBD2 (6 bases). This TCR derives from a woman younger than 30 in good health. The CDR3 loop is CAGSLNTGDYSGANVLTF. CDR3 coding DNA: TGTGCCGGCAGCCTCAATACGGGAGATTATTCTGGGGCCAACGTCCTGACTTTC.